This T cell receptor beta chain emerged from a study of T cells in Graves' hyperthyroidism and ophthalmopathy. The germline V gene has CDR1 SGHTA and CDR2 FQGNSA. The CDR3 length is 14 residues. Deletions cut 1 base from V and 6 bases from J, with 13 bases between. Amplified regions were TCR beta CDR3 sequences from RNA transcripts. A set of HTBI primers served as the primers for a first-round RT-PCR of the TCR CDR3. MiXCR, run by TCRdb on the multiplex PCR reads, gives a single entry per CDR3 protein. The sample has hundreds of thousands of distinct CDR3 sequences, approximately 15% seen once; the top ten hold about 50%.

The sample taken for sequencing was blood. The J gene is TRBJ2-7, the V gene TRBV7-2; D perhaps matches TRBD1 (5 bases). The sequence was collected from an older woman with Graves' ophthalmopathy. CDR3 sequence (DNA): TGTGCCAGCAGCTTAGGGGCAGGGTCTAGCGAGCAGTACTTC. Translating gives CASSLGAGSSEQYF.